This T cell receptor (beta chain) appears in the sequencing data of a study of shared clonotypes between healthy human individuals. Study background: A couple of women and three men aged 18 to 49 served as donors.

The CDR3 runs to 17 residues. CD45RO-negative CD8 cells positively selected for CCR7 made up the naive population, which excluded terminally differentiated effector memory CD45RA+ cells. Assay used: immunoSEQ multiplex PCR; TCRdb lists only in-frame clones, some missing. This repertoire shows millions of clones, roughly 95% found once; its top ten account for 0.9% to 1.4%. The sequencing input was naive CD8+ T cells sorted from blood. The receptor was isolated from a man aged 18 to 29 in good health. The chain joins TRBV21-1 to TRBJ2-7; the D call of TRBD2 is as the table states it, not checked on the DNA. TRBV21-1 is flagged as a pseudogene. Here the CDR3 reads CASSTPHIREAHYEQYF. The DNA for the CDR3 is TGTGCCAGCAGCACGCCCCACATCCGGGAGGCCCACTACGAGCAGTACTTC.